These T cell receptor beta chains were read from a single sample in a study of cytomegalovirus exposure and HLA in healthy donors. Assay: immunoSEQ multiplex PCR; the TCRdb copy retains only in-frame clones and omits some. The data contain approximately 90,000 clones, 75% of them seen just once; the ten biggest clones take up about 2.2%. The sequencing sample was made of PBMCs. These receptors all come from a man aged 40-49 years in good health and CMV-seronegative. CDR3s include the opening cysteine and the closing phenylalanine or tryptophan. D genes are given only for firm matches. Rows may omit the clone size; those that give it use once, few, many or a size class.

TRBV6-1,-,TRBD1,TRBJ1-1,TGTGCCAGCAGTGTCCGGGACAGGGAGAACACTGAAGCTTTCTTT,CASSVRDRENTEAFF
TRBV30,-,TRBD2,TRBJ2-1,TGTGCCTGGAGTCCGGGACTAACGATCTCCTACAATGAGCAGTTCTTC,CAWSPGLTISYNEQFF
TRBV19,few,-,TRBJ1-2,TGTGCCAGTAGTATACGGCAGGAGAGGGATGGCTACACCTTC,CASSIRQERDGYTF
TRBV5-1,-,-,TRBJ1-4,TGCGCCAGCGCCACCGGGCAGGGGTTTGAAAAACTGTTTTTT,CASATGQGFEKLFF
TRBV7-8,-,-,TRBJ1-5,TGTGCCAGCAGCCCCCAGGGGACAAGGTTCACTAATATGAAGCCCCAGCATTTT,CASSPQGTRFTNMKPQHF
TRBV6-1,-,-,TRBJ1-5,TGTGCCAGCAGTGAAGCGCTTCGGAGAACACTTCGTAGCAATCAGCCCCAGCATTTT,CASSEALRRTLRSNQPQHF
TRBV5-5,-,-,TRBJ1-1,TGTGCCAGCAGCTTGATTACACGGGCTGAAGCTTTCTTT,CASSLITRAEAFF
TRBV5-1,-,-,TRBJ2-7,TGCGCCAGCAGCACCTACACAGGGGGAGGGAAGCACGAGCAGTACTTC,CASSTYTGGGKHEQYF
TRBV5-6,-,-,TRBJ1-2,TGTGCCAGCAGCTACGGACAGCCTAACTATGGCTACACCTTC,CASSYGQPNYGYTF
TRBV7-8,-,TRBD1,TRBJ1-3,TGTGCCAGCAGCTTAGGGGGACAGGCCTCTGGAAACACCATATATTTT,CASSLGGQASGNTIYF
TRBV5-4,-,TRBD2,TRBJ2-2,TGTGCCAGCAGCCAGTTACTAGCGGGGGGGCGAAACACCGGGGAGCTGTTTTTT,CASSQLLAGGRNTGELFF
TRBV9,-,-,TRBJ2-2,TGTGCCAGCAGCGTAGGCTCGGCGGACACCGGGGAGCTGTTTTTT,CASSVGSADTGELFF
TRBV29-1,-,TRBD2,TRBJ2-3,TGCAGCGTCGCGACCGGGACTAGCGGGGGTGGCGCGCAGTATTTT,CSVATGTSGGGAQYF
TRBV9,-,-,TRBJ1-1,TGTGCCAGCAGCCCGAGCTTGGGACGGACAGCCATGAACACTGAAGCTTTCTTT,CASSPSLGRTAMNTEAFF
TRBV7-7,-,TRBD2,TRBJ2-1,TGTGCTAGCAGCGTAGCGGGGGGGTCCTACAATGAGCAGTTCTTC,CASSVAGGSYNEQFF
TRBV6-5,-,TRBD2,TRBJ2-1,TGTGCCAGCATTAATAGCGGGAGTGATGAGCAGTTCTTC,CASINSGSDEQFF
TRBV7-9,many,TRBD1,TRBJ1-1,TGTGCCAGCAGCTTAACAGGGGGGAACACTGAAGCTTTCTTT,CASSLTGGNTEAFF
TRBV5-4,-,TRBD1,TRBJ2-7,TGTGCCAGCAGCTCGACTACAGGGGTCACCTACGAGCAGTACTTC,CASSSTTGVTYEQYF
TRBV14,-,-,TRBJ2-1,TGTGCCAGCGGCCAGGGCCTCCTCAATGAGCAGTTCTTC,CASGQGLLNEQFF
TRBV9,-,TRBD1,TRBJ1-1,TGTGCCAGCAGCGTAGGAAGGACAGGGGGTACTGAAGCTTTCTTT,CASSVGRTGGTEAFF
TRBV7-8,-,-,TRBJ1-5,TGTGCCAGCAGGATGGGGCCGGGCAATCAGCCCCAGCATTTT,CASRMGPGNQPQHF
TRBV7-9,-,-,TRBJ2-3,TGTGCCAGCAGCTTACGCCAGGGCCTATTGACGGATACGCAGTATTTT,CASSLRQGLLTDTQYF
TRBV10-3,-,-,TRBJ1-3,TGTGCCATCAGTGAACGGGGGGCGCAAGGAAACACCATATATTTT,CAISERGAQGNTIYF
TRBV6-1,-,TRBD1,TRBJ1-5,TGTGCCAGCAAATGGGACAGACCTAGCAATCAGCCCCAGCATTTT,CASKWDRPSNQPQHF
TRBV18,-,-,TRBJ1-6,TGTGCCAGCTCACCACAGACTGGTAATTCACCCCTCCACTTT,CASSPQTGNSPLHF
TRBV19,-,TRBD2,TRBJ2-5,TGTGCCAGTAGTATCACCGGCGGGAGCCCAGAGACCCAGTACTTC,CASSITGGSPETQYF
TRBV6-4,once,TRBD2,TRBJ2-2,TGTGCCAGCAGACTAGCGGGGCACACCGGGGAGCTGTTTTTT,CASRLAGHTGELFF
TRBV29-1,-,-,TRBJ1-6,TGCAGCGCGGGATCCTATAATTCACCCCTCCACTTT,CSAGSYNSPLHF
TRBV28,-,-,TRBJ1-5,TGTGCCAGCAGGAGGCGGACAATGGGTCAGCCCCAGCATTTT,CASRRRTMGQPQHF
TRBV5-1,-,-,TRBJ1-5,TGCGCCAGCAGCTTGTCCCCTTATAGCAATCAGCCCCAGCATTTT,CASSLSPYSNQPQHF
TRBV5-4,-,-,TRBJ2-1,TGTGCCAGCAGCTTGACTTATTACAATGAGCAGTTCTTC,CASSLTYYNEQFF
TRBV29-1,-,-,TRBJ1-2,TGCAGCGTTGCCCAGGTTATCAACTATGGCTACACCTTC,CSVAQVINYGYTF
TRBV20-1,-,-,TRBJ1-1,TGCAGTACGGCAGGGAGGGAAGCTTTCTTT,CSTAGREAFF
TRBV7-9,-,TRBD1,TRBJ2-4,TGTGCCAGCAGCTTAGGACAGGGCAAAAACATTCAGTACTTC,CASSLGQGKNIQYF
TRBV13,-,TRBD1,TRBJ2-7,TGTGCCAGCAGCCCAGGACAGGGGAGCTCCTACGAGCAGTACTTC,CASSPGQGSSYEQYF
TRBV11-1,-,-,TRBJ1-4,TGTGCCAGCAGCCCGGACAGCGCCCCGGGGGAAAAACTGTTTTTT,CASSPDSAPGEKLFF
TRBV30,once,TRBD2,TRBJ2-7,TGTGCCTGGATCCGTCTAGCGGGAGGTTCAGGCTACGAGCAGTACTTC,CAWIRLAGGSGYEQYF